A single sample is the source of the 24 T cell receptor beta chains below, sequenced in a study of PD-L1 blockade in urothelial cancer (TCRdb year 2017). What this sample's time point label stands for: peripheral blood 6 weeks after treatment start. Libraries were constructed by the immunoSEQ multiplex PCR assay. TCRdb re-hosts the immuneACCESS table, in-frame sequences only. Its copies lack some clones; in the studies checked, an unresolved V gene accounts for under half of them, and the cause for the rest is not known. This sample is represented by roughly 120,000 clones; around 89% of them were singletons. About 1.5% of the sample rests with the top ten. This sample comprised PBMCs, obtained around atezolizumab (anti-PD-L1) treatment. The receptors shown here come from a man aged 55-75 years with urothelial cancer.

This clone was seen only once. This chain uses TRBV19 with TRBJ1-1, with D possibly matching TRBD1 (5 bases). V was pared by 7 bases and J by 5 bases, with 14 bases between. CDR3 length equals 13 residues. Looked up from germline, CDR1 is LNHDA and CDR2 is SQIVND (reference sequence). The CDR3: CASNPGRGTEAFF. The CDR3 DNA reads as TGTGCCAGTAACCCAGGGAGGGGTACTGAAGCTTTCTTT.

This chain joins TRBV4-3 and TRBJ2-2, with TRBD1 identical over 7 bases. CDR3 length: 18 residues. The V gene's germline CDR1 is LGHNA and CDR2 YSLEER. The trim removed 0 bases at V and 0 bases at J, leaving 7 bases unmatched. In nucleotides, the CDR3 is TGCGCCAGCAGCCAAGAAGGGGGACAGAGGCCGAACACCGGGGAGCTGTTTTTT. Translating gives CASSQEGGQRPNTGELFF.

The rearrangement uses TRBV2 and TRBJ2-1; D unresolved. CDR1 and CDR2 (germline): SNHLY, FYNNEI. This CDR3 contains 14 residues. With 2 bases removed from V and 4 bases from J, the gap between germline ends came to 9 bases. This CDR3 is CASSESGRYNEQFF. In nucleotides, the CDR3 is TGTGCCAGCAGTGAATCAGGCAGGTACAATGAGCAGTTCTTC.

This chain uses TRBV9 with TRBJ2-1, with D maybe TRBD1 (6 bases). Trimming shortened V by 3 bases and J by 2 bases, and 12 bases separated the two germline ends. CDR1 SGDLS and CDR2 YYNGEE come from the germline V gene. The CDR3 is made up of 15 amino acids. The CDR3: CASSDQGQAYNEQFF. In DNA form, the CDR3 reads TGTGCCAGCAGCGACCAGGGACAAGCCTACAATGAGCAGTTCTTC.

This chain's CDR3 is CASSQGGERPQYF. The CDR3 DNA follows: TGTGCCAGCAGCCAAGGCGGGGAGCGGCCCCAGTACTTC. The chain joins TRBV4-2 to TRBJ2-5; TRBD2 might be the D (6 bases). V was cut by 1 base and J by 9 bases, with 12 bases left in between. There are 13 residues in the CDR3. Germline V CDR1 and CDR2: LGHNA, YNFKEQ.

The chain uses TRBV15 and TRBJ2-5, with no clear D. CDR1 is LNHNV and CDR2 is YYDKDF in the germline V gene (reference sequence). Trimming took off 1 base at V and 0 bases at J, with 6 bases between the two ends. The CDR3 contains 14 residues. Here the CDR3 DNA reads TGTGCCACCAGCAGAGGAACTGACCAAGAGACCCAGTACTTC. Amino acids: CATSRGTDQETQYF.

The chain links TRBV6-6 to TRBJ2-1; tentative D call: TRBD1 (6 bases). Deletions cut 6 bases from V and 8 bases from J, with 11 bases between. This CDR3 comprises 12 residues. Germline V lookup: CDR1 MNHNY, CDR2 SVGAGI (reference sequence). CDR3 nucleotide sequence: TGTGCCAGCAGCGGCAGGGGACATGAGCAGTTCTTC. Translated: CASSGRGHEQFF.

The gene calls are TRBV19 and TRBJ1-2, with D perhaps matching TRBD1 (6 bases). Germline values: CDR1 LNHDA, CDR2 SQIVND (reference sequence). V was clipped by 4 bases and J by 7 bases, with 22 bases between them. There are 16 residues in the CDR3. Written as DNA, the CDR3 is TGTGCCAGTAGTACCACACCGGGACACACCGCTGGTGGCTACACCTTC. Its translation: CASSTTPGHTAGGYTF.

This clone appeared once. The V and J genes are TRBV7-6 and TRBJ2-2, with D perhaps matching TRBD2 (6 bases). The CDR3 runs 13 residues. Germline lookup yields CDR1 SGHVS and CDR2 FNYEAQ. Trimming left V 4 bases short and J 10 bases short, with 13 bases between. The CDR3 bases are TGTGCCAGCAGCTCCTATTCGGGAGCGGAGCTGTTTTTT. This sequence encodes CASSSYSGAELFF.

The rearrangement joins TRBV4-3 to TRBJ1-4; weak D call: TRBD1 (6 bases). With 8 bases removed from V and 7 bases from J, the gap between germline ends came to 8 bases. This CDR3 has 11 amino acids. The germline CDR1 and CDR2 sequences are LGHNA and YSLEER. CDR3 nucleotides: TGCGCCAGCGGGGGCGCTGAAAAACTGTTTTTT. It is translated as CASGGAEKLFF.

CDR3 residues: CASSPGVSSNTGELFF. CDR3 nucleotide sequence: TGCGCCAGCAGCCCCGGTGTTAGCTCGAACACCGGGGAGCTGTTTTTT. The V gene is TRBV5-1, the J gene TRBJ2-2; D ambiguous. V gave up 4 bases and J gave up 0 bases, with 13 bases separating them. This CDR3 is built from 16 residues. CDR1 is SGHRS, CDR2 YFSETQ, per germline.

The chain links TRBV27 to TRBJ2-1, with a tentative D call TRBD1 (6 bases). Germline loops: CDR1 MNHEY, CDR2 SMNVEV (reference sequence). V gave up 9 bases and J gave up 5 bases, with 20 bases separating them. The CDR3 loop spans 15 amino acids. CDR3 in amino acids: CASSSVWDTDNEQFF. CDR3 in DNA: TGTGCCAGTTCATCCGTTTGGGACACCGACAATGAGCAGTTCTTC.

This chain connects TRBV9 to TRBJ1-4, with 7 bases matching TRBD1. The CDR3 contains 16 residues. V was clipped by 3 bases and J by 10 bases; unmatched bases: 15. Germline assignment: CDR1 SGDLS and CDR2 YYNGEE. The CDR3 DNA reads TGTGCCAGCAGCGCGAGAGCAGGCAGGGGGGTTCGAAAACTGTTTTTT. As protein: CASSARAGRGVRKLFF.

This rearrangement joins TRBV28 to TRBJ1-2, with D maybe TRBD1 (5 bases). This CDR3 comprises 16 residues. CDR1 is MDHEN, CDR2 SYDVKM, per germline. V lost 3 bases to trimming and J lost 4 bases, with 18 bases between them. CDR3 loop: CASSLTGGGSGYGYTF. DNA of the CDR3: TGTGCCAGCAGTTTGACGGGGGGAGGGTCGGGCTATGGCTACACCTTC.

Here the CDR3 reads CATSRGGAPRDRGRNQPQHF. As DNA, the CDR3 is TGTGCCACCAGCAGAGGGGGGGCCCCCCGGGACAGGGGACGTAATCAGCCCCAGCATTTT. V usage is TRBV15 and J usage is TRBJ1-5; 10 nucleotides align to TRBD1. Germline V CDR1 and CDR2: LNHNV, YYDKDF (reference sequence). V dropped 1 base and J dropped 4; count of bases not matched to a gene: 16. The CDR3 totals 20 residues.

This clone has only one observation. The rearrangement uses TRBV6-5 and TRBJ1-1; D might be TRBD1 (5 bases). The CDR3 contains 14 residues. Germline V gene lookup returns CDR1 MNHEY and CDR2 SVGAGI. Trimming cost V 6 bases and J 5 bases, with 16 bases left between them. This CDR3 is CASSLLGGETEAFF. The CDR3 coding sequence is TGTGCCAGCAGCCTGCTAGGAGGGGAAACTGAAGCTTTCTTT.

The V gene is TRBV19, the J gene TRBJ1-2; D is uncertain. CDR1 LNHDA and CDR2 SQIVND come from the germline V gene (reference sequence). The CDR3 loop spans 14 amino acids. The V end was cut by 5 bases, the J end by 7 bases, with 17 bases between. CDR3 coding DNA: TGTGCCAGTAGTCCCCCTTTAGCCCCCAGTGGCTACACCTTC. Residues: CASSPPLAPSGYTF.

The chain employs TRBV28 and TRBJ1-4, with D perhaps matching TRBD1 (6 bases). The CDR3 sequence is 12 residues long. Germline V CDR1 and CDR2: MDHEN, SYDVKM. Trimming removed 8 bases at V and 5 bases at J, with 9 bases between. The CDR3 here is CASRQANEKLFF. DNA of the CDR3: TGTGCCAGCCGACAGGCGAATGAAAAACTGTTTTTT.

This rearrangement joins TRBV29-1 to TRBJ2-1, with 9 bases aligning to TRBD2. Germline CDR1 is SQVTM and CDR2 is ANQGSEA. J was trimmed by 0 bases and V by 7 bases; bases with no gene match: 7. This CDR3 has 15 amino acids. The CDR3 sequence: CSGGTSSSSYNEQFF. The DNA for the CDR3 is TGCAGCGGGGGGACTAGCTCTAGCTCCTACAATGAGCAGTTCTTC.

This clone has just one count. The CDR3 DNA follows: TGTGCCAGCAGCCAGAAGGGGTTTTCCTACGAGCAGTACTTC. Residues: CASSQKGFSYEQYF. This sequence joins TRBV4-2 and TRBJ2-7, with D perhaps TRBD1 (5 bases). Trimming shortened V by 3 bases and J by 1 base, and 10 bases separated the two germline ends. The CDR3 sequence is 14 residues long. Germline V CDR1 and CDR2: LGHNA, YNFKEQ.

Regarding this clone: Different DNA sequences within this sample yield the same CDR3. The V gene is TRBV5-1, the J gene TRBJ2-3; 8 bases line up with TRBD2. With 0 bases clipped from V and 6 bases from J, the junction kept 6 bases outside the gene matches. Germline values: CDR1 SGHRS, CDR2 YFSETQ. The CDR3 spans 15 residues. The CDR3 DNA follows: TGCGCCAGCAGCTTGGCAGCGGGAGATACGGATACGCAGTATTTT. Translating it yields CASSLAAGDTDTQYF.

This rearrangement joins TRBV5-4 to TRBJ1-1, with 8 nucleotides matching TRBD1. This CDR3 region has 15 residues. The J segment lost 1 base and the V segment lost 5 bases, leaving 7 bases of the junction unmatched. CDR1 SGHNT and CDR2 YYREEE come from the germline V gene (reference sequence). CDR3 DNA: TGTGCCAGCAGATCCGCGGGACAGGCGAACACTGAAGCTTTCTTT. Translating it yields CASRSAGQANTEAFF.

The chain links TRBV28 to TRBJ2-7, with D tentatively TRBD1 (5 bases). The CDR3 has 12 amino acids. CDR1 is MDHEN, CDR2 SYDVKM, per germline. Trimming took off 6 bases at V and 7 bases at J, with 13 bases between the two ends. CDR3 sequence reads: CASRRSGAEQYF. CDR3 nucleotides: TGTGCCAGCAGGAGGTCTGGGGCGGAGCAGTACTTC.

This chain connects TRBV27 to TRBJ2-5; a possible D gene is TRBD1 (5 bases). Trimming shortened V by 2 bases and J by 3 bases, and 13 bases separated the two germline ends. CDR1 and CDR2 (germline): MNHEY, SMNVEV (reference sequence). This CDR3 has 15 residues. DNA of the CDR3: TGTGCCAGCAGTTTAGGTGGGGCCAGGGAAGAGACCCAGTACTTC. Its translation: CASSLGGAREETQYF.